These T cell receptor beta chains were read from a single sample in a study of T cells in Graves' hyperthyroidism and ophthalmopathy. TCRdb itself ran the multiplex PCR reads through MiXCR, one entry per CDR3 protein. The profile shows roughly 400,000 distinct CDR3 sequences, about 15% of them singletons. Sequencing input: blood. Source of these receptors: a woman between 18 and 30 years old with Graves' hyperthyroidism that later progressed to Graves' ophthalmopathy. Both conserved end residues are trimmed from each CDR3. Fields, in order: V gene, clone size, J gene, CDR3 protein. Not every row has a clone size; where given, it reads once, few, many or a size class.

TRBV6-2/TRBV6-3	-	TRBJ2-3	ASSYRRGNTDTQY
TRBV11-3	many	TRBJ2-3	ASSLGDTDTQY
TRBV9	-	TRBJ2-5	ASSVTGQETQY
TRBV24-1	-	TRBJ2-1	ATSVGREGRSEQF
TRBV7-3	many	TRBJ2-3	ASSRLGSRDRGADTQY
TRBV14	few	TRBJ2-5	ASSQNSGSPQETQY
TRBV27	few	TRBJ2-2	ASSLLAGSTGELF
TRBV5-1	many	TRBJ1-1	ASSLAGEAF
TRBV27	few	TRBJ2-7	ASSLFGGADLWGPYEQY
TRBV7-9	many	TRBJ1-1	ASIWEDTEAF
TRBV27	few	TRBJ2-7	ASSSWTGDYEQY
TRBV18	few	TRBJ1-2	ASSPDQGSAYGYT
TRBV20-1	-	TRBJ2-7	SAIYRLKSSYEPY
TRBV7-2	many	TRBJ1-2	ASSPRDSSYGYT
TRBV12-3/TRBV12-4	many	TRBJ2-5	ASSFSSTASETQY
TRBV6-1	-	TRBJ2-7	ASRQGTRSYEQC
TRBV9	-	TRBJ1-4	ASSSRDTEQEKLF
TRBV12-3/TRBV12-4	-	TRBJ2-1	ASSQDRVEQF
TRBV20-1	-	TRBJ2-1	SAHGLAGGIEQF
TRBV9	-	TRBJ1-3	ASSADTSGNTIY
TRBV28	few	TRBJ1-4	ASSSPGQGGEKLF
TRBV27	few	TRBJ1-5	ASSVRGKQPQH
TRBV15	many	TRBJ2-7	ATSRGPKVHREGHSPHYEQY